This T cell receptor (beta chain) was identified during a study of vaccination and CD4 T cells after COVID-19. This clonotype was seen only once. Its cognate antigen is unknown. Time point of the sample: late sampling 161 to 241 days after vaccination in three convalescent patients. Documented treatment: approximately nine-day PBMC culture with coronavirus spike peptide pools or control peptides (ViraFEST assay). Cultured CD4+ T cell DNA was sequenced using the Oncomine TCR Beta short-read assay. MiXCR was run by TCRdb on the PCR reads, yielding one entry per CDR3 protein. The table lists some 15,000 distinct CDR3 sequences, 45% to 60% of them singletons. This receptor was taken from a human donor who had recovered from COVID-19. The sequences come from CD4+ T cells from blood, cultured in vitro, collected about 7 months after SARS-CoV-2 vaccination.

The CDR3 DNA is TGTGCCAGCAGTGTACTAACCGACCTAGGTGGGCTGGGAAATGAGCAGTTCTTC. This translates into CASSVLTDLGGLGNEQFF. J is TRBJ2-1 and V is TRBV6-1; the D is unclear. The CDR3 has 18 residues. Germline-derived CDR1 and CDR2 are MNHNS and SASEGT. Trimming removed 4 bases from V and 7 bases from J, with 26 bases in between.